Relative to its sample, the clone carrying this T cell receptor (beta chain) is medium-sized. The antigen remains undetermined. Cultured CD4+ T-cell DNA underwent Oncomine TCR Beta short-read sequencing. It was cultured CD4+ T cells from which genomic DNA was extracted. TCRdb recomputed calls from the PCR reads with MiXCR, one row per CDR3 protein. The table includes 10,000 to 15,000 distinct CDR3 sequences, roughly 41% detected once. Per germline, CDR1 MNHEY and CDR2 SMNVEV (reference sequence). CDR3 length equals 16 residues. Germline trimming cut 3 bases from V and 5 bases from J; bases unmatched to any gene: 7. The entry originates in a study of vaccination and CD4 T cells after COVID-19. As for the study in general: Cellular stimulation was performed using overlapping spike peptides derived from SARS-CoV-2, HCoV-NL63, HCoV-OC43 and HCoV-229E.

Findings and caveats of the study: Spike mono-reactivity was the property of 304 of 307 vaccine-specific clones in convalescent patients.

As to treatment: approximately 9-day PBMC culture with coronavirus spike peptide pools or control peptides (ViraFEST assay). Negative selection purified CD4+ T cells after ten to eleven days of culture. The J gene is TRBJ1-5, the V gene TRBV27, with 10 bases aligning to TRBD1. The sequence was collected from a human donor who had recovered from COVID-19. The sequences come from CD4+ T cells from blood, cultured in vitro, collected before SARS-CoV-2 vaccination. This CDR3 is CASSLSGTGVHQPQHF. CDR3 bases: TGTGCCAGCAGTTTGTCCGGGACAGGGGTGCATCAGCCCCAGCATTTT.